This T cell receptor beta chain was profiled in a study of blood T cell repertoires in COVID-19. This clone was seen a handful of times. Profiled with immunoSEQ multiplex PCR; TCRdb holds only in-frame clones, not every one. The sample consists of under 150,000 clones, over 80% of them appearing once. Clinical history reported by participants formed the basis on which cohorts were assigned. Per the germline V gene, CDR1 is GTSNPN and CDR2 is SVGIG (reference sequence). V lost 3 bases and J lost 4, with 18 bases in between. This CDR3 has 15 amino acids. The chain links TRBV30 to TRBJ1-2, with D possibly matching TRBD1 (5 bases). Input material: PBMCs or T cells enriched from blood (not recorded which). The TCR sequence derives from a woman aged 50 to 65 who had been exposed to COVID-19. For the CDR3, the DNA is TGTGCCTGGAGCCCATTGGGTCAGGGAGGCTATGGCTACACCTTC. Translating gives CAWSPLGQGGYGYTF.